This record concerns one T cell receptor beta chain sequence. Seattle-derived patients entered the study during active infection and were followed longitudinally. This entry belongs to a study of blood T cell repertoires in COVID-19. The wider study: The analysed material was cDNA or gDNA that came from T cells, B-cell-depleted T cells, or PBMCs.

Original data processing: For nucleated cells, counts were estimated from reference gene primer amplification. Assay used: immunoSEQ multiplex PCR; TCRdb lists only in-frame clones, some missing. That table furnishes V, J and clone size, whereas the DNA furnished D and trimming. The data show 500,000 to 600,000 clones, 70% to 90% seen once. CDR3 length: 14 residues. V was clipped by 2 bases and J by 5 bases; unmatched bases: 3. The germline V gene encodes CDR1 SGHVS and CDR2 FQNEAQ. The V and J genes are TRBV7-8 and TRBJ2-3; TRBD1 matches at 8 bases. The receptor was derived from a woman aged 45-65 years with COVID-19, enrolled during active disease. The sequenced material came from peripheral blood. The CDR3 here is CASSLWTGRDTQYF. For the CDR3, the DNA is TGTGCCAGCAGCTTATGGACAGGGAGAGATACGCAGTATTTT.